This TCR beta chain was identified during a study of blood T cell repertoires in COVID-19. Across the whole study: Whether acute or convalescent, the COVID-19 samples came from the United States, Italy and Spain.

Only in-frame clones appear in the TCRdb table, and some are missing; sequencing was by immunoSEQ multiplex PCR. The sample holds some 100,000 clones, around 85% seen once. Participants were aged roughly 18 to 90 years, lived in around 25 US areas, and enrolled virtually. Cohort 3 recovery required two negative PCRs, clearance, or symptom resolution. CDR1 is SGHTA, CDR2 FQGNSA, per germline. There are 15 residues in the CDR3. V was trimmed by 1 base and J by 1 base, leaving 8 bases between them. The receptor's source is a woman aged 45-59 years who had recovered from COVID-19. The rearrangement uses TRBV7-2 and TRBJ1-3; unclear D gene. Input material: PBMCs or T cells enriched from blood (not recorded which). CDR3 bases: TGTGCCAGCAGCTTAGTTGGAGGATCTGGAAACACCATATATTTT. Protein: CASSLVGGSGNTIYF.